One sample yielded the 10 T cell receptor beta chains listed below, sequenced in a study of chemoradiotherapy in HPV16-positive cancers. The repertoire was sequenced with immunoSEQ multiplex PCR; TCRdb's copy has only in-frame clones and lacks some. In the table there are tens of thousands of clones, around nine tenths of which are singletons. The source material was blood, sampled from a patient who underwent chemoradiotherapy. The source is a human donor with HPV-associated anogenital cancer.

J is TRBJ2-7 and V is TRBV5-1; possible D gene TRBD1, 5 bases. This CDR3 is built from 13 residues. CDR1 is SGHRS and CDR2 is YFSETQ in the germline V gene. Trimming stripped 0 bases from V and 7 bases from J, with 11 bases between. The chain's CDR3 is CASSLERPGEQYF. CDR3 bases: TGCGCCAGCAGCTTGGAAAGGCCAGGGGAGCAGTACTTC.

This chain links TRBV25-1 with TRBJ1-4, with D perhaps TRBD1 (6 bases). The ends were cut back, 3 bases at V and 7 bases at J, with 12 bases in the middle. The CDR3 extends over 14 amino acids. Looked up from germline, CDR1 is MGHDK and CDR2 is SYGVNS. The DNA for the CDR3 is TGTGCCAGCAGTGAGGGGGACACCCGTGAAAAACTGTTTTTT. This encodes CASSEGDTREKLFF.

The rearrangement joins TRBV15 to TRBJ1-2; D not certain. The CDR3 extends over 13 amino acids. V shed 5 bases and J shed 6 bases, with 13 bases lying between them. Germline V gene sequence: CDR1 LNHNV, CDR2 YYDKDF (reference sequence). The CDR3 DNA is TGTGCCACCAGCGAGGTCTTCATTCATGGCTACACCTTC. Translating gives CATSEVFIHGYTF.

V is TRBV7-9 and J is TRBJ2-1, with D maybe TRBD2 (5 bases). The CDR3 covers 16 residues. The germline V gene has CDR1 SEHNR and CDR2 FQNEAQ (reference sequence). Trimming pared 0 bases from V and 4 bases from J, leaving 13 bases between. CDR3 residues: CASSLALATTYNEQFF. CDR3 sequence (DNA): TGTGCCAGCAGCTTAGCGCTGGCGACTACTTACAATGAGCAGTTCTTC.

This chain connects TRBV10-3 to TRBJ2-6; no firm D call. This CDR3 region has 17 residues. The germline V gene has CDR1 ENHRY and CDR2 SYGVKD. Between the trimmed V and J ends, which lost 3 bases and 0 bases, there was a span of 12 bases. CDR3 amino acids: CAISDGLIPSGANVLTF. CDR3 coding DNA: TGTGCCATCAGTGACGGGTTAATCCCCTCTGGGGCCAACGTCCTGACTTTC.

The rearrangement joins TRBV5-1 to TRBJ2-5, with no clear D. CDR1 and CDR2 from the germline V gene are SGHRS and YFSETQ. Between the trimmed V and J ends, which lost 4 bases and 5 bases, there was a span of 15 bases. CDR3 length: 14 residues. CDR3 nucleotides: TGCGCCAGCAGCACCGGGTGGGCCCGGGAGACCCAGTACTTC. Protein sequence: CASSTGWARETQYF.

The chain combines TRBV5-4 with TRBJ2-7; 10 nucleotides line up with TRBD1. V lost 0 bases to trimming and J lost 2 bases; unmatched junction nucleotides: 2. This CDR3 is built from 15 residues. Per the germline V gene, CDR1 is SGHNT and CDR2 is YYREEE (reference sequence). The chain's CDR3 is CASSLGTGGAYEQYF. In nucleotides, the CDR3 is TGTGCCAGCAGCTTGGGGACAGGGGGGGCCTACGAGCAGTACTTC.

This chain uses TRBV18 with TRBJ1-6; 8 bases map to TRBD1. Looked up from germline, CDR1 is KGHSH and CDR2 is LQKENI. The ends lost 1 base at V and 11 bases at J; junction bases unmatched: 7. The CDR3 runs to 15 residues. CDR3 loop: CASSPLPTGATPLHF. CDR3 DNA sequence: TGTGCCAGCTCACCACTCCCGACAGGGGCGACACCCCTCCACTTT.

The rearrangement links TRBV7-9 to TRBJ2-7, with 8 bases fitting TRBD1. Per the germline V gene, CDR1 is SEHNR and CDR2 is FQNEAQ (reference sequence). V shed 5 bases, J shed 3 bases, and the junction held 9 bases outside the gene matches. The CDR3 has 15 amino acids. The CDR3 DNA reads TGTGCCAGCAGCCCCGGACAGGGCGGACACTACGAGCAGTACTTC. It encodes CASSPGQGGHYEQYF.

The chain's CDR3 is CASSEAGMQETQYF. The DNA of the CDR3 is TGTGCCAGCAGTGAGGCAGGGATGCAAGAGACCCAGTACTTC. V and J are TRBV6-1 and TRBJ2-5, with TRBD1 as a possible D gene (5 bases). V was cut by 3 bases and J by 2 bases, with 10 bases left in between. The CDR3 consists of 14 residues. CDR1 and CDR2 from the germline V gene are MNHNS and SASEGT.